A selection of T cell receptor beta chains follows, all from one sample in a study of patients and donors after allogeneic stem cell transplantation. TCRdb redid the calling of the RT-PCR reads with MiXCR, one entry per CDR3 protein. The sample contains 920,000 or so distinct CDR3 sequences, more than 15% of which appear only once. The source material was blood, either unsorted or a sorted T cell fraction (not recorded which). The receptors derive from a human donor who was either an allogeneic HSCT recipient or a stem cell or donor lymphocyte infusion donor (not recorded which). It is not recorded whose cells these are; they may come from a transplant donor. Both conserved end residues are part of each CDR3. The order of the fields is J gene, V gene, clone size, D gene, CDR3 DNA, CDR3 protein. A D gene is named only where the DNA matches it firmly. Clone size is not always given. Where it is, it says once, few, many or a class for expanded clones.

>TRBJ2-1|TRBV10-3|few|TRBD1
TGTGCCATCAGTGAATTGACAGGGGTCTACAATGAGCAGTTCTTC
CAISELTGVYNEQFF
>TRBJ2-4|TRBV11-1|few|.
TGTGCCAGCAGCTTAAAGGGGGACATTCAGTACTTC
CASSLKGDIQYF
>TRBJ2-5|TRBV5-8|few|.
TGTGCCAGCAGCCTATACCGGTCCCAAGAGACCCAGTACTTC
CASSLYRSQETQYF
>TRBJ1-4|TRBV12-3/TRBV12-4|few|.
TGTGCCAGCAGCTTCGGACTAAATGAAAAACTGTTTTTT
CASSFGLNEKLFF
>TRBJ1-1|TRBV21-1|few|.
TGTGCCAGCAGCCCACGGGGGGTAACTGAAGCTTTCTTT
CASSPRGVTEAFF
>TRBJ2-7|TRBV29-1|.|.
TGCAGCGTTAGTGTCCCCCCCGGCGAGCAGTACTTC
CSVSVPPGEQYF
>TRBJ2-1|TRBV6-2/TRBV6-3|few|TRBD2
TGTGCCAGCAGTTACGAGGTCGGGAGGGCCCTCAATGAGCAGTTCTTC
CASSYEVGRALNEQFF
>TRBJ1-2|TRBV4-1|.|.
TGCGCCAGCAGCCAAGCCAGGGACCTGTACTATGGCTACACCTTC
CASSQARDLYYGYTF
>TRBJ2-1|TRBV7-2|.|.
TGTGCCAGCAGCTTATCTGGACCGACGGGTGAGCAGTTCTTC
CASSLSGPTGEQFF
>TRBJ2-3|TRBV11-2|.|TRBD1
TGTGCCAGCATCACCAACGAATGGGGACAGGGGGCATCAGATACGCAGTATTTT
CASITNEWGQGASDTQYF
>TRBJ1-4|TRBV4-1|.|.
TGCGCCAGCAGTTTGTGGTTATCTAATGAAAAACTGTTTTTT
CASSLWLSNEKLFF
>TRBJ2-7|TRBV9|few|TRBD2
TGTGCCAGCAGCGTAGGGGTAGGCGCGGGAGACTTAAACGAGCAGTACTTC
CASSVGVGAGDLNEQYF
>TRBJ1-1|TRBV5-1|.|.
TGCGCCAGCAGCTTGGAGGGTGGGCAGAAACCAACTGGGGCTTTCTTT
CASSLEGGQKPTGAFF
>TRBJ2-6|TRBV28|.|.
TGTGCCAGCGGCTCCGGAGGGTCTGGGGCCAACGTCCTGACTTTC
CASGSGGSGANVLTF
>TRBJ2-1|TRBV29-1|few|.
TGCAGCTCCCAGGACAGTTACAATGAGCAGTTCTTC
CSSQDSYNEQFF
>TRBJ1-5|TRBV2|.|.
TGTGCCAGCGCCCTCGGACCGGAGGGGCCCCAGCATTTT
CASALGPEGPQHF
>TRBJ1-2|TRBV20-1|many|.
TGCAGTGCTAGTAAGGGGGACTATGGCTACACCTTC
CSASKGDYGYTF
>TRBJ2-3|TRBV5-1|.|TRBD1
TGCGCCAGCGGGGGAGGCAGGGGGCAGACAGATACGCAGTATTTT
CASGGGRGQTDTQYF
>TRBJ1-1|TRBV11-3|.|.
TGTGCCAGCAGCTTAAGAGGCGGCAGACAGTTT
CASSLRGGRQF
>TRBJ2-5|TRBV7-9|.|.
TGTGCCAGCAGCTCAAGGGGTAACGGTCGGGCCCAGTACTTC
CASSSRGNGRAQYF
>TRBJ2-1|TRBV12-3/TRBV12-4|many|TRBD2
TGTGCCAGCAGTTTACTAGCGGTCTCCTACAATGAGCAGTTCTTC
CASSLLAVSYNEQFF
>TRBJ1-2|TRBV5-1|.|TRBD1
TGCGCCAGCACCTATGGGGACAGTTTGTCCTATGGCTACACCTTC
CASTYGDSLSYGYTF
>TRBJ1-3|TRBV12-3/TRBV12-4|many|TRBD1
TGTGCCAGCAGTGGGACAGGGGGGTACACCATATATTTT
CASSGTGGYTIYF
>TRBJ2-1|TRBV14|.|TRBD1
TGTGCCAGCAGCCGGGACAGGGGACACCCTAACTACAATGAGCAGTTCTTC
CASSRDRGHPNYNEQFF
>TRBJ2-7|TRBV12-3/TRBV12-4|.|TRBD1
TGTGCCAGCAGACCCACAGGGGGTGGCGAGCAGTACTTC
CASRPTGGGEQYF
>TRBJ2-4|TRBV6-4|.|TRBD2
TGTGCCCTCCCGGCCTGGACTAGCGGACACAAATGGGACATTCAGTACTTC
CALPAWTSGHKWDIQYF
>TRBJ2-2|TRBV20-1|few|.
TGCAGTGCTAGAGAGATCGGGAGAGACACCGGGGAGCTGTTTTTT
CSAREIGRDTGELFF
>TRBJ2-1|TRBV5-1|.|.
TGCGCCAGCAGCCAGGAAGCAATTGGGGTTGGTAATGAGCAGTTCTTC
CASSQEAIGVGNEQFF
>TRBJ2-7|TRBV3-1|few|.
TGTGCCAGCAGCTCCGCCGCTCTCAGGTACTCCTACGAGCAGTACTTC
CASSSAALRYSYEQYF
>TRBJ1-2|TRBV4-2|few|.
TGTGCCAGCAGCCAAGTCCCGGTCGAGGTGCCTCACACCTTC
CASSQVPVEVPHTF
>TRBJ2-6|TRBV10-3|few|.
TGTGCCGCCGGTGCCTCTGGGGCCAACGTCCTGACTTTC
CAAGASGANVLTF
>TRBJ2-7|TRBV5-1|.|TRBD2
TGCGCCAGCAGCTTGGTTGTGAGCGGGGGGGCCGGAACCTACGAGCAGTACTTC
CASSLVVSGGAGTYEQYF
>TRBJ2-1|TRBV11-2|.|.
TGTGCCAGCAGCTTTAGAGGGTCAACTGAGCAGTTCTTC
CASSFRGSTEQFF
>TRBJ2-4|TRBV6-5|few|.
TGTGCCGCGGGAGCCAAAAACATTCAGTACTTC
CAAGAKNIQYF
>TRBJ1-6|TRBV7-6|.|.
TGTGCCAGCAGCTCTCCTCTCACAGGGCTAGATAATTCACCCCTCCACTTT
CASSSPLTGLDNSPLHF
>TRBJ2-1|TRBV20-1|.|.
TGCAGTGTGACTAGATCGGGACGGGAGCACAATGAGCAGTTCTTC
CSVTRSGREHNEQFF
>TRBJ1-6|TRBV25-1|.|TRBD1
TGTGCCAGCAGTGGGACAGGGGGCGCATATAATTCACCCCTCCACTTT
CASSGTGGAYNSPLHF
>TRBJ2-7|TRBV5-5|few|TRBD1
TGTGCCAGCAGCTTTGGTGACAGGGGACTGTACTTC
CASSFGDRGLYF
>TRBJ1-1|TRBV11-2|few|TRBD1
TGTGCCAGCAGCTTAAGGAAGGGACAGATAAACACTGAAGCTTTCTTT
CASSLRKGQINTEAFF
>TRBJ1-1|TRBV6-2/TRBV6-3|.|.
TGTGCCAGCAGAGAGGTATCTGAAGCTTTCTTT
CASREVSEAFF
>TRBJ2-3|TRBV20-1|.|TRBD2
TGCAGTGTTTGGGCGGGAGTGTTAACAGATACGCAGTATTTT
CSVWAGVLTDTQYF
>TRBJ2-2|TRBV19|.|.
TGTGCCAGTAGTGGAGGGGGCACCGGGGAGCTGTTTTTT
CASSGGGTGELFF
>TRBJ2-3|TRBV29-1|few|TRBD1
TGCAGCGTTGGAGGACAGGGGGGGACAGATACGCAGTATTTT
CSVGGQGGTDTQYF
>TRBJ1-6|TRBV12-3/TRBV12-4|few|.
TGTGCCAGCAGTTTACTAACTAATTCACCCCTCCACTTT
CASSLLTNSPLHF
>TRBJ2-1|TRBV4-1|.|TRBD2
TGCGCCAGCAGCCAAAGGGGACTAGCGGGAGTCAATTTCTACAATGAGCAGTTCTTC
CASSQRGLAGVNFYNEQFF
>TRBJ2-1|TRBV19|few|TRBD2
TGTGCCAGTAGAACCAACCGCGCGGGGGGCAATGAGCAGTTCTTC
CASRTNRAGGNEQFF
>TRBJ1-5|TRBV2|.|TRBD1
TGTGCCAGCAGCTCCCAGGGGGATCCCAATCAGCCCCAGCATTTT
CASSSQGDPNQPQHF
>TRBJ2-5|TRBV14|few|TRBD1
TGTGCCAGCAGCCAAGACCGGACAGGGGCAGAGACCCAGTACTTC
CASSQDRTGAETQYF